This TCR beta chain was profiled in a study of cytomegalovirus exposure and HLA in healthy donors. About the research overall: Earlier findings included 90 million to 120 million unique TCR beta sequences obtained from around 180 million T cells. Assignment to the Caucasian-associated ancestry cluster applied to roughly 80% of the approximately 420 genotyped donors.

Germline CDR1 is GTSNPN and CDR2 is SVGIG (reference sequence). CDR3 size: 11 residues. V was clipped by 3 bases and J by 11 bases, with 11 bases between them. Whole-study results and caveats: The authors later linked a missense DCLRE1C variant to TCR beta V- and J-gene trimming. Reports state that TCR beta sequences accurately predicted most subjects' HLA-A and HLA-B alleles.

PCR used 60 Vbeta primers and 13 Jbeta primers. TCRdb keeps only in-frame clones here, not all; method: immunoSEQ multiplex PCR. This sample's clone table lists about 200,000 clones. For this clone: Its antigen is unknown.

The TCR sequence derives from a girl aged 2 to 9 in good health and CMV-seropositive. The sample taken for sequencing was PBMCs. The chain uses TRBV30 and TRBJ1-5, with D possibly TRBD1 on 5 matching bases. The CDR3 DNA reads TGTGCCTGGAGCCTTGGCAGGGCCCAGCATTTT. Protein product: CAWSLGRAQHF. Full variable domain (missing parts from reference TRBV30 and TRBJ1-5): SQTIHQWPATLVQPVGSPLSLECTVEGTSNPNLYWYRQAAGRGLQLLFYSVGIGQISSEVPQNLSASRPQDRQFILSSKKLLLSDSGFYLCAWSLGRAQHFGDGTRLSIL.